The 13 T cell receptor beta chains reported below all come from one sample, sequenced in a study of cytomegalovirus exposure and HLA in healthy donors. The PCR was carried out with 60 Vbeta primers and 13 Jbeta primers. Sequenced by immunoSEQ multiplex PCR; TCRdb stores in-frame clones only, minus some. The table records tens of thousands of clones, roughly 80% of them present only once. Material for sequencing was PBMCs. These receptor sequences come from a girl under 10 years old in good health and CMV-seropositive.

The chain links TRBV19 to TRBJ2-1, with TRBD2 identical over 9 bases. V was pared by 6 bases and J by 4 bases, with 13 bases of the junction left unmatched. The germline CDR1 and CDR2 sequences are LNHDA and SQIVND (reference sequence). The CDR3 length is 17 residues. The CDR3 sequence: CASRTSGGTGKYNEQFF. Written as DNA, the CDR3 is TGTGCCAGTAGGACTAGCGGTGGGACTGGGAAGTACAATGAGCAGTTCTTC.

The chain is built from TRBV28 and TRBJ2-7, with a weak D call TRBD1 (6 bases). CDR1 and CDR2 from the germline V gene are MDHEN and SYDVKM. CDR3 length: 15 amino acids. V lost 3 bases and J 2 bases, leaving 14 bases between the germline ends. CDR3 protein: CASSLDPGQTYEQYF. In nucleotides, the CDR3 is TGTGCCAGCAGTTTGGACCCGGGACAAACCTACGAGCAGTACTTC. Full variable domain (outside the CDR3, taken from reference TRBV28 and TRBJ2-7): DVKVTQSSRYLVKRTGEKVFLECVQDMDHENMFWYRQDPGLGLRLIYFSYDVKMKEKGDIPEGYSVSREKKERFSLILESASTNQTSMYLCASSLDPGQTYEQYFGPGTRLTVT.

CDR3 coding DNA: TGTGCCAGCAGCCTGACAGAATACGGAAACACCATATATTTT. Translated, it gives CASSLTEYGNTIYF. The chain uses TRBV28 and TRBJ1-3, with D tentatively TRBD1 (5 bases). The CDR3 consists of 14 residues. Deletions cut 6 bases from V and 4 bases from J, with 13 bases between. Germline CDR1 is MDHEN and CDR2 is SYDVKM.

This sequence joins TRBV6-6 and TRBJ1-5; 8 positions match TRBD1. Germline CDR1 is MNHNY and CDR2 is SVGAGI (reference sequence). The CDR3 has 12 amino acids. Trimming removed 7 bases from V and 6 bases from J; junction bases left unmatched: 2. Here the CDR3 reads CASKTGVQPQHF. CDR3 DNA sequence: TGTGCCAGCAAGACAGGGGTTCAGCCCCAGCATTTT.

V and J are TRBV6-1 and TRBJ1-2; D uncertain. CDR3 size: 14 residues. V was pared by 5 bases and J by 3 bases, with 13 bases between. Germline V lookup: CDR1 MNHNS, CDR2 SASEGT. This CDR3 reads CASSSSRGHYGYTF. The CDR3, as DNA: TGTGCCAGCAGTTCTTCCCGAGGTCACTATGGCTACACCTTC.

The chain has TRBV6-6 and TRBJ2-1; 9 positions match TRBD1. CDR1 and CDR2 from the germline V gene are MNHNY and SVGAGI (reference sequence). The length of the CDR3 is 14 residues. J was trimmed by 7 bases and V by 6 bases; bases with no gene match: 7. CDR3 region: CASRPGQGRNEQFF. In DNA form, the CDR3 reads TGTGCCAGCAGGCCGGGACAGGGCCGGAATGAGCAGTTCTTC.

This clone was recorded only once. The CDR3 protein is CASSLAKLAGGPRSSYEQYF. As DNA, the CDR3 is TGTGCCAGCAGCTTAGCCAAATTAGCGGGAGGGCCTAGGAGCTCCTACGAGCAGTACTTC. The V and J genes are TRBV7-2 and TRBJ2-7; 11 bases are a match to TRBD2. Germline trimming cut 0 bases from V and 0 bases from J; bases unmatched to any gene: 13. CDR1 is SGHTA and CDR2 is FQGNSA in the germline V gene. The CDR3 is 20 amino acids.

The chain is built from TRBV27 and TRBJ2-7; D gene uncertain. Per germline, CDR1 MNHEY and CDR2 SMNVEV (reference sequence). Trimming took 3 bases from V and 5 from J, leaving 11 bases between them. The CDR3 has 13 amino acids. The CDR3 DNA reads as TGTGCCAGCAGTTTCTCCGCGCTCCACGAGCAGTACTTC. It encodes CASSFSALHEQYF.

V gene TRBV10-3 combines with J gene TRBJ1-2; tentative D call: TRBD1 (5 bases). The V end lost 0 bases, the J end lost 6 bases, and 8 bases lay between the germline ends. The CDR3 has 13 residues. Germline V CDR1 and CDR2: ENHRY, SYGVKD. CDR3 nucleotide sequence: TGTGCCATCAGTGAGTCGGGGGGGGATGGCTACACCTTC. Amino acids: CAISESGGDGYTF.

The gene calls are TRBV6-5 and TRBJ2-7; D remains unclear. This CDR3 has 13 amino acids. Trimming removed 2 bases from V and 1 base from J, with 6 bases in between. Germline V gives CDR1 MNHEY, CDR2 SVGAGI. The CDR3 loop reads CASSYPGSYEQYF. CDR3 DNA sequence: TGTGCCAGCAGTTACCCGGGTTCCTACGAGCAGTACTTC.

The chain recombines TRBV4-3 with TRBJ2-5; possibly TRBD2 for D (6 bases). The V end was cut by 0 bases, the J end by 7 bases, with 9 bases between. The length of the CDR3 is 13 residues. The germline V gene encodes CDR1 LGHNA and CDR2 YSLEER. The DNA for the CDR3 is TGCGCCAGCAGCCAAGAGGGGGGAGGGACCCAGTACTTC. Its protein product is CASSQEGGGTQYF.

The CDR3: CASSLAGDEQFF. The DNA for the CDR3 is TGCGCCAGCAGCTTGGCAGGGGATGAGCAGTTCTTC. The chain employs TRBV5-1 and TRBJ2-1; weak D call: TRBD1 (6 bases). The CDR3 has 12 residues. Deletions cut 0 bases from V and 8 bases from J, with 6 bases between. Germline values: CDR1 SGHRS, CDR2 YFSETQ.

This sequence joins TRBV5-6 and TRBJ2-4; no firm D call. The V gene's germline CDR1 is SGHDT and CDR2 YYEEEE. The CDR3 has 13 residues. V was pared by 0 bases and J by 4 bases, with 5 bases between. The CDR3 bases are TGTGCCAGCAGCTTGGCCGGGAAAAACATTCAGTACTTC. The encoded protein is CASSLAGKNIQYF.